This T cell receptor (beta chain) was sequenced during a study of blood T cells in healthy people across ages. This clonotype was detected a few times. A second PCR, run for about 7 to 11 cycles, used a sample-barcoded 5' primer plus a J-beta primer mix. TCRdb re-called the 5' RACE reads through MiXCR, storing one row per CDR3 protein. The data contain about 1,600,000 distinct CDR3 sequences, about 43% of them singletons. V trimming: 2 bases; J trimming: 2 bases; junction bases outside the gene matches: 20. Per germline, CDR1 LNHNV and CDR2 YYDKDF (reference sequence). This CDR3 region has 21 residues.

The source material was blood. The chain employs TRBV15 and TRBJ1-2; 10 bases map to TRBD1. The source of this sequence is a woman aged 18-35 years in good health. The chain's CDR3 is CATSRRDRGPIGVGQNYGYTF. For the CDR3, the DNA is TGTGCCACCAGCAGAAGGGACAGGGGCCCTATCGGCGTAGGCCAAAACTATGGCTACACCTTC.